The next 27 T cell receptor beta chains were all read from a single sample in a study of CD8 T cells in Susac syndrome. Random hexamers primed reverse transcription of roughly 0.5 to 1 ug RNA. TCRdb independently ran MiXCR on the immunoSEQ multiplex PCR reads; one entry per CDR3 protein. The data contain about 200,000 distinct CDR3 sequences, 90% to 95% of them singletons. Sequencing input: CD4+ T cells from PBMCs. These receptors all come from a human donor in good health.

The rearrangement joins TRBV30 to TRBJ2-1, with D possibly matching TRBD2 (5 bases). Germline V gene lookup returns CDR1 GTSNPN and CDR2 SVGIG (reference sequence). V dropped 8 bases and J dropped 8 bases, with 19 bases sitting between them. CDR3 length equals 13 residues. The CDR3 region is CAGTNLLADEQFF. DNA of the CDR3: TGTGCCGGAACCAACCTCCTAGCAGATGAGCAGTTCTTC.

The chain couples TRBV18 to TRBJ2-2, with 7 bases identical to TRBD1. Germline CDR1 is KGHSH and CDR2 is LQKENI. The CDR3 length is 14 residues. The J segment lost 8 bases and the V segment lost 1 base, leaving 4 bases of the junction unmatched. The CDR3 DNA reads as TGTGCCAGCTCACCACTCGACAGGGCGGGGGAGCTGTTTTTT. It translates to CASSPLDRAGELFF. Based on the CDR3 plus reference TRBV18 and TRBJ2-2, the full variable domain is NAGVMQNPRHLVRRRGQEARLRCSPMKGHSHVYWYRQLPEEGLKFMVYLQKENIIDESGMPKERFSAEFPKEGPSILRIQQVVRGDSAAYFCASSPLDRAGELFFGEGSRLTVL.

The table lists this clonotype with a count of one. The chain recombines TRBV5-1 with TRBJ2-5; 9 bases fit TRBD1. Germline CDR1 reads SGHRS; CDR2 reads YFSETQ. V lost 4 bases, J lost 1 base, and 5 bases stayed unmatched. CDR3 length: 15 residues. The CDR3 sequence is CASSPGTGSQETQYF. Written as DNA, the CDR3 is TGCGCCAGCAGCCCAGGGACAGGGTCCCAAGAGACCCAGTACTTC.

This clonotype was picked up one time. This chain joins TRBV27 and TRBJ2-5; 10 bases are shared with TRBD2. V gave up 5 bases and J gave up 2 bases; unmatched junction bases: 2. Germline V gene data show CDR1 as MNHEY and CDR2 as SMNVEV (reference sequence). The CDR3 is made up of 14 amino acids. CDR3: CASSPTSGQETQYF. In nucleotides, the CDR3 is TGTGCCAGCAGTCCGACTAGCGGGCAAGAGACCCAGTACTTC.

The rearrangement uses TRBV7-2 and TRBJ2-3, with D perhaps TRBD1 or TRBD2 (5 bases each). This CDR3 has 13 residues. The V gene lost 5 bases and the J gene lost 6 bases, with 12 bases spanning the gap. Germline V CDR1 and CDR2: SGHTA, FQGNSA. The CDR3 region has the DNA TGTGCCAGCAGCCACCGGGACCTTGATACGCAGTATTTT. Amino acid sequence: CASSHRDLDTQYF.

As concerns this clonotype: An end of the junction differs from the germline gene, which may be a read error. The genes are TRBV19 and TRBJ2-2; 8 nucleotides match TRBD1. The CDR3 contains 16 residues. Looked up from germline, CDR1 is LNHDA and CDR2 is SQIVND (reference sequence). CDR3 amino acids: CASRIAWTGSGGELFF. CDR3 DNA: TGTGCCAGTAGGATAGCGTGGACAGGGTCCGGCGGGGAGCTGTTTTTT.

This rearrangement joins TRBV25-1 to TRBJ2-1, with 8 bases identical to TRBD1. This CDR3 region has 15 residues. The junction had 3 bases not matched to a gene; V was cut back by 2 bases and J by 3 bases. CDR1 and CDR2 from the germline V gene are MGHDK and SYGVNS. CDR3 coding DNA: TGTGCCAGCAGTGAAGGGACAGGAATCTACAATGAGCAGTTCTTC. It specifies CASSEGTGIYNEQFF.

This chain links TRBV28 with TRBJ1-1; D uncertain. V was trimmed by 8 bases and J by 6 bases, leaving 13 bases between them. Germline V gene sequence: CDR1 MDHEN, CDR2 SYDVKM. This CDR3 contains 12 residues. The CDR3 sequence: CASSITRAEAFF. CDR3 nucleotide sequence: TGTGCCAGCTCAATTACCCGGGCTGAAGCTTTCTTT.

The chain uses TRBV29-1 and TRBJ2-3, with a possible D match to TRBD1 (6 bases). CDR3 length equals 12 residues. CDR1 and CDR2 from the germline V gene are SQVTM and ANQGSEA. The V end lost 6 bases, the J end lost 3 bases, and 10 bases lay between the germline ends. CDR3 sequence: CSVGTRTDTQYF. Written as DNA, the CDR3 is TGCAGCGTAGGGACAAGAACAGATACGCAGTATTTT.

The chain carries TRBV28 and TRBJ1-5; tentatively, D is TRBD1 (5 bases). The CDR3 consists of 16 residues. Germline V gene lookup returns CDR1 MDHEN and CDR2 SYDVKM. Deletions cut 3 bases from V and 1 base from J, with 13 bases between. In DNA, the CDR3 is TGTGCCAGCAGTTTCTGGGGGATAAGGAGCAATCAGCCCCAGCATTTT. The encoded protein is CASSFWGIRSNQPQHF.

The CDR3: CASSQDNRQGNTEAFF. The CDR3 DNA reads TGTGCCAGCAGCCAAGATAACCGGCAGGGAAATACTGAAGCTTTCTTT. The V and J genes are TRBV4-2 and TRBJ1-1, with D perhaps TRBD1 (5 bases). Trimming cost V 0 bases and J 5 bases, with 16 bases left between them. The CDR3 consists of 16 residues. The germline V gene encodes CDR1 LGHNA and CDR2 YNFKEQ.

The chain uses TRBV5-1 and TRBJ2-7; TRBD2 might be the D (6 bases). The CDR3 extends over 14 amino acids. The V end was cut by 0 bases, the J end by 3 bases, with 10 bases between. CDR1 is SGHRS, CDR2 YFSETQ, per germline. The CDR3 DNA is TGCGCCAGCAGCTTGGCTACGGGGGACTACGAGCAGTACTTC. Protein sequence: CASSLATGDYEQYF.

This CDR3 reads CSARQGTEQETQYF. The CDR3 nucleotides read TGCAGTGCCCGACAGGGTACTGAACAAGAGACCCAGTACTTC. The rearrangement uses TRBV20-1 and TRBJ2-5; TRBD1 matches 7 bases. The CDR3 sequence is 14 residues long. V was pared by 6 bases and J by 2 bases, with 9 bases of the junction left unmatched. The V gene's germline CDR1 is DFQATT and CDR2 SNEGSKA (reference sequence).

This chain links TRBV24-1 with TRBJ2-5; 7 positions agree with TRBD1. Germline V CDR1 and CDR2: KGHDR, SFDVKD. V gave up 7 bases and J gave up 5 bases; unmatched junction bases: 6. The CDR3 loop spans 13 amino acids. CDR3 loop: CATSRQGRETQYF. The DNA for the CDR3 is TGTGCCACCAGCCGACAGGGCCGGGAGACCCAGTACTTC.

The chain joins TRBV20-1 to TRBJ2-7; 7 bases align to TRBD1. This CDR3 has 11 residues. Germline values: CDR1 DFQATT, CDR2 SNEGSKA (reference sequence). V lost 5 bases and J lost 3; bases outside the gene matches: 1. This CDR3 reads CSADRDYEQYF. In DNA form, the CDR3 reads TGCAGTGCTGACAGGGACTACGAGCAGTACTTC.

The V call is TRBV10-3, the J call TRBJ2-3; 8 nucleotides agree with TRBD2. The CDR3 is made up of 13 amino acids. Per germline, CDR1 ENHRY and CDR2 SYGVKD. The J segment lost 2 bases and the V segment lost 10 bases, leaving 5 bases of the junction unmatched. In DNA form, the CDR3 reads TGTGCCACCGGGGGGGCCAACACAGATACGCAGTATTTT. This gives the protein CATGGANTDTQYF.

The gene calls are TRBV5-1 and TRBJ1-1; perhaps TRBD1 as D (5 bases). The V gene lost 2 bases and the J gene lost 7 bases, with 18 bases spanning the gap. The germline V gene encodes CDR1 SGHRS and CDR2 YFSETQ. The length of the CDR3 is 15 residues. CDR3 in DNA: TGCGCCAGCAGCTTTGGGGCAGGGAACACGGATGAAGCTTTCTTT. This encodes CASSFGAGNTDEAFF.

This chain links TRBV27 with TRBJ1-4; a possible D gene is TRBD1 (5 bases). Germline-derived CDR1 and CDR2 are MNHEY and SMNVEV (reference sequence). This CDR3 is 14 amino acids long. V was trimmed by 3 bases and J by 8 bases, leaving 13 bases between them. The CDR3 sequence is CASSFGQGREKLFF. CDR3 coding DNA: TGTGCCAGCAGTTTTGGGCAGGGTAGGGAAAAACTGTTTTTT.

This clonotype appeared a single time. CDR3: CASSLGQFQETQYF. The CDR3 DNA follows: TGTGCCAGCAGTCTCGGCCAATTCCAAGAGACCCAGTACTTC. V gene TRBV28 combines with J gene TRBJ2-5; no definite D call. Deletions cut 5 bases from V and 1 base from J, with 11 bases between. Germline V lookup: CDR1 MDHEN, CDR2 SYDVKM. The CDR3 loop spans 14 amino acids.

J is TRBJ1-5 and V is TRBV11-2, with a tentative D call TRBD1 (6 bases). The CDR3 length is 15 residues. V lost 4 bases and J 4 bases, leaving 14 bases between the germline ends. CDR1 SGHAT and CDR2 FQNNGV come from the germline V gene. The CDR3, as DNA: TGTGCCAGCAGCTCCCACGGGGGGGCTAATCAGCCCCAGCATTTT. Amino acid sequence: CASSSHGGANQPQHF.

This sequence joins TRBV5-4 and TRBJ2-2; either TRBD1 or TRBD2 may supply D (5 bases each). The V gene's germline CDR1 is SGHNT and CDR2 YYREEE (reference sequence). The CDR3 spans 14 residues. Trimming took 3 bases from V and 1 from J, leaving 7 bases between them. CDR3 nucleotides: TGTGCCAGCAGCTGGGGACGGAACACCGGGGAGCTGTTTTTT. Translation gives CASSWGRNTGELFF.

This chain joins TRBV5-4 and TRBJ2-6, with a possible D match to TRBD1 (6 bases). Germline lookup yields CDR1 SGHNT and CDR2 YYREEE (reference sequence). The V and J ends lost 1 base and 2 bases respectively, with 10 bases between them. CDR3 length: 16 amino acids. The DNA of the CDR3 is TGTGCCAGCAGCTTGCTCAACAGGGCTGGGGCCAACGTCCTGACTTTC. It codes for CASSLLNRAGANVLTF.

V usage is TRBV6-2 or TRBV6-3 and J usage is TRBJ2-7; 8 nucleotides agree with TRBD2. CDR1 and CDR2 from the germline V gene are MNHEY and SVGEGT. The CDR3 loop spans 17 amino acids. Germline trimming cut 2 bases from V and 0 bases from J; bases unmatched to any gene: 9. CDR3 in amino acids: CASSYDAQRGSSYEQYF. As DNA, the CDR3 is TGTGCCAGCAGTTACGACGCCCAGCGGGGGAGCTCCTACGAGCAGTACTTC.

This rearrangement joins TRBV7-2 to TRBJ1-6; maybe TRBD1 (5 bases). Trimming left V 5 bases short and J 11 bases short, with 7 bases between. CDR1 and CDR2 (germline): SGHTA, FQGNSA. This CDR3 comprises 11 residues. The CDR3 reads CASSTGPPLHF. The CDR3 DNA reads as TGTGCCAGCAGCACAGGTCCACCCCTCCACTTT.

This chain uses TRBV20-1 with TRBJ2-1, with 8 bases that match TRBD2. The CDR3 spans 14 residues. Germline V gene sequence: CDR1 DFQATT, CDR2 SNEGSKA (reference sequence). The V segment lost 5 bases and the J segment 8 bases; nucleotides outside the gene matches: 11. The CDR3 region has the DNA TGCAGTGCTCCTCTGGCGGGGGGAAGGTATGAGCAGTTCTTC. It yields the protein CSAPLAGGRYEQFF.

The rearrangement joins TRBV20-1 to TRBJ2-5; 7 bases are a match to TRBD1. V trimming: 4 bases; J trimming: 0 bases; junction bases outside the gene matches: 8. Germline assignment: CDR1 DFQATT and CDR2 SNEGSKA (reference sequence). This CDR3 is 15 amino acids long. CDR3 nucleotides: TGCAGTGCTAAACCGGGACAGATTTACCAAGAGACCCAGTACTTC. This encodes CSAKPGQIYQETQYF.

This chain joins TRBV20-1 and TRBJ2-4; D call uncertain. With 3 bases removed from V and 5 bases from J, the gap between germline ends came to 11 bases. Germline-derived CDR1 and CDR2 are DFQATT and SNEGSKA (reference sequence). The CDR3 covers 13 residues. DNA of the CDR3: TGCAGTGCTAGGACAACGGACCAAAACATTCAGTACTTC. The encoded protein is CSARTTDQNIQYF.